The next 30 T cell receptor beta chains were all read from a single sample in a study of shared clonotypes between healthy human individuals. The data were produced by immunoSEQ multiplex PCR, yet TCRdb's version contains in-frame clones alone and is incomplete. The table has 2 million to 2.5 million clones, approximately 90% seen once; the top ten hold 0.37%. The sample was naive CD4+ T cells from PBMCs. The subset was: CD45RA+ positively selected. Receptors were obtained from a man aged 18 to 30 in good health. Some clones in this sample may be carry-over from other donors' samples.

This clone was counted a single time. The J gene is TRBJ2-2, the V gene TRBV28; D ambiguous. The CDR3 contains 14 residues. Germline CDR1 reads MDHEN; CDR2 reads SYDVKM. V lost 4 bases and J lost 8, with 14 bases in between. For the CDR3, the DNA is TGTGCCAGCAGTTCAAAACGGAGAACGGGGGAGCTGTTTTTT. Translating gives CASSSKRRTGELFF.

The CDR3 DNA reads as TGTGCCAGCAGTCCTCGGGACATTCAGTACTTC. This codes for CASSPRDIQYF. The chain links TRBV2 to TRBJ2-4; D not resolved. The CDR3 contains 11 residues. Per the germline V gene, CDR1 is SNHLY and CDR2 is FYNNEI. V dropped 5 bases and J dropped 8 bases, with 7 bases sitting between them.

The chain is built from TRBV5-4 and TRBJ2-5; perhaps TRBD2 as D (5 bases). Between the trimmed V and J ends, which lost 3 bases and 7 bases, there was a span of 10 bases. The CDR3 runs 12 residues. CDR1 is SGHNT, CDR2 YYREEE, per germline (reference sequence). The CDR3, as DNA: TGTGCCAGCAGCTCCGGTCGGGGGACCCAGTACTTC. It specifies CASSSGRGTQYF.

This clone was observed a handful of times. In DNA, the CDR3 is TGTGCCAGCATCCTACGACAGGGATGGACCGGGGAGCTGTTTTTT. Residues: CASILRQGWTGELFF. The V gene is TRBV7-8, the J gene TRBJ2-2, with 7 bases matching TRBD1. The germline V gene has CDR1 SGHVS and CDR2 FQNEAQ. The V and J ends lost 7 bases and 5 bases, in that order; junction bases with no gene match: 10. The CDR3 totals 15 residues. Using reference TRBV7-8 and TRBJ2-2 for the parts outside the CDR3, the full variable domain is GAGVSQSPRYKVAKRGQDVALRCDPISGHVSLFWYQQALGQGPEFLTYFQNEAQLDKSGLPSDRFFAERPEGSVSTLKIQRTQQEDSAVYLCASILRQGWTGELFFGEGSRLTVL.

The chain recombines TRBV14 with TRBJ2-1, with 8 nucleotides matching TRBD2. Losses at the gene ends were 5 bases for V and 12 bases for J; bases not matched to a gene: 3. The CDR3 runs to 11 residues. In germline, CDR1 is SGHDN, CDR2 FVKESK. Written as DNA, the CDR3 is TGTGCCAGCAGCTCCGGGACTAGGCAGTTCTTC. Residues: CASSSGTRQFF.

Notes on this clone: Within the sample, other DNA sequences also encode this same CDR3. The genes are TRBV5-1 and TRBJ2-2; tentative D call: TRBD1 (6 bases). The CDR3 contains 13 residues. CDR1 and CDR2 (germline): SGHRS, YFSETQ. With 4 bases removed from V and 5 bases from J, the gap between germline ends came to 9 bases. CDR3 in DNA: TGCGCCAGCAGCCCAGGACAGACCGGGGAGCTGTTTTTT. Amino acids: CASSPGQTGELFF.

This clone is a singleton in its sample. This rearrangement joins TRBV7-2 to TRBJ2-7; D remains ambiguous. The V end lost 3 bases, the J end lost 3 bases, and 12 bases lay between the germline ends. The CDR3 covers 14 residues. Germline V gene sequence: CDR1 SGHTA, CDR2 FQGNSA. CDR3 DNA sequence: TGTGCCAGCAGCTTGGACCGGATGATCTACGAGCAGTACTTC. Residues: CASSLDRMIYEQYF.

In this sample, this clone turned up once. The chain is built from TRBV6-6 and TRBJ2-7; 12 bases map to TRBD1. The CDR3 extends over 15 amino acids. V shed 7 bases and J 3 bases; nucleotides not matched to a gene: 7. Germline V gene data show CDR1 as MNHNY and CDR2 as SVGAGI (reference sequence). The CDR3 nucleotides are TGTGCCAGCATCAAGGGACAGGGGGCCGACTACGAGCAGTACTTC. Residues: CASIKGQGADYEQYF.

V is TRBV27 and J is TRBJ1-4, with D unclear. The CDR3 loop spans 14 amino acids. V was pared by 2 bases and J by 8 bases, with 12 bases between. Germline CDR1 and CDR2: MNHEY and SMNVEV (reference sequence). The DNA of the CDR3 is TGTGCCAGCAGTTTAGTCGGATTAGGGGAAAAACTGTTTTTT. It specifies CASSLVGLGEKLFF.

The chain is built from TRBV7-2 and TRBJ1-3; D remains unclear. This CDR3 has 14 residues. From germline, CDR1 is SGHTA and CDR2 FQGNSA. V shed 5 bases and J shed 0 bases, with 8 bases lying between them. CDR3 sequence: CASSLDPSGNTIYF. The CDR3 bases are TGTGCCAGCAGCCTGGACCCCTCTGGAAACACCATATATTTT.

V is TRBV29-1 and J is TRBJ2-7; TRBD2 is a possible D gene (5 bases). The germline V and J ends were trimmed by 5 bases and 2 bases, with 19 bases remaining between them. The CDR3 consists of 15 residues. CDR1 SQVTM and CDR2 ANQGSEA come from the germline V gene. CDR3 coding DNA: TGCAGCGTTCACCGGAGGCAGGACGGAACCTACGAGCAGTACTTC. This gives the protein CSVHRRQDGTYEQYF.

The V and J genes are TRBV5-4 and TRBJ1-1, with 8 bases aligning to TRBD1. With 4 bases clipped from V and 5 bases from J, the junction kept 10 bases outside the gene matches. There are 15 residues in the CDR3. Germline CDR1 and CDR2: SGHNT and YYREEE (reference sequence). CDR3 in amino acids: CASSPPWTGITEAFF. CDR3 sequence (DNA): TGTGCCAGCAGCCCACCTTGGACAGGGATTACTGAAGCTTTCTTT.

The chain couples TRBV28 to TRBJ1-1; D may be TRBD1 (5 bases). The CDR3 is 14 residues long. Germline values: CDR1 MDHEN, CDR2 SYDVKM. The V end was cut by 4 bases, the J end by 0 bases, with 9 bases between. The CDR3 here is CASSYQGLNTEAFF. CDR3 sequence (DNA): TGTGCCAGCAGTTATCAGGGATTGAACACTGAAGCTTTCTTT.

The J gene is TRBJ2-5, the V gene TRBV7-2; 10 nucleotides match TRBD1. Unmatched junction bases numbered 9, after V lost 3 bases and J lost 5 bases. CDR1 SGHTA and CDR2 FQGNSA come from the germline V gene. The CDR3 has 16 residues. CDR3 coding DNA: TGTGCCAGCAGCTTGCTTCCCCCGGGACAGGGGGAGACCCAGTACTTC. Its translation: CASSLLPPGQGETQYF. Together with reference TRBV7-2 and TRBJ2-5, the CDR3 gives the full variable domain: GAGVSQSPSNKVTEKGKDVELRCDPISGHTALYWYRQSLGQGLEFLIYFQGNSAPDKSGLPSDRFSAERTGGSVSTLTIQRTQQEDSAVYLCASSLLPPGQGETQYFGPGTRLLVL.

The rearrangement uses TRBV7-3 and TRBJ2-5, with unresolved D. Looked up from germline, CDR1 is SGHTA and CDR2 is FQGTGA. With 1 base removed from V and 3 bases from J, the gap between germline ends came to 9 bases. CDR3 length: 14 amino acids. In DNA, the CDR3 is TGTGCCAGCAGCTTAAGCAGTCAGGAAGAGACCCAGTACTTC. This translates into CASSLSSQEETQYF.

This clone was detected only a few times. V usage is TRBV10-3 and J usage is TRBJ1-5; D remains ambiguous. CDR3 size: 17 residues. Germline-derived CDR1 and CDR2 are ENHRY and SYGVKD. With 2 bases removed from V and 2 bases from J, the gap between germline ends came to 16 bases. CDR3 in DNA: TGTGCCATCAGTGAGGGACGGTATAACCAGGGCAATCAGCCCCAGCATTTT. Its translation is CAISEGRYNQGNQPQHF.

This chain links TRBV9 with TRBJ1-2, with unresolved D. Germline CDR1 and CDR2: SGDLS and YYNGEE. Trimming took 0 bases from V and 7 from J, leaving 10 bases between them. This CDR3 is 13 amino acids long. CDR3 residues: CASSVGVASGYTF. The CDR3 nucleotides are TGTGCCAGCAGCGTAGGGGTGGCGAGTGGCTACACCTTC. The full variable domain, rest sourced from reference TRBV9 and TRBJ1-2, is DSGVTQTPKHLITATGQRVTLRCSPRSGDLSVYWYQQSLDQGLQFLIQYYNGEERAKGNILERFSAQQFPDLHSELNLSSLELGDSALYFCASSVGVASGYTFGSGTRLTVV.

Of note for this clone: Other nucleotide sequences in the sample specify the same CDR3. J is TRBJ1-5 and V is TRBV6-5; D not resolved. The CDR3 is 13 amino acids. Germline V CDR1 and CDR2: MNHEY, SVGAGI. Between the trimmed V and J ends, which lost 0 bases and 5 bases, there was a span of 5 bases. The CDR3 loop reads CASSYSGDQPQHF. The CDR3 coding sequence is TGTGCCAGCAGTTACTCAGGTGATCAGCCCCAGCATTTT.

This chain links TRBV25-1 with TRBJ2-4; no firm D call. Trimming stripped 4 bases from V and 9 bases from J, with 10 bases between. Looked up from germline, CDR1 is MGHDK and CDR2 is SYGVNS. This CDR3 has 12 residues. The CDR3 reads CASSGGFGIQYF. The DNA for the CDR3 is TGTGCCAGCAGTGGCGGTTTCGGCATTCAGTACTTC. Drawing the rest from reference TRBV25-1 and TRBJ2-4, the complete variable domain is EADIYQTPRYLVIGTGKKITLECSQTMGHDKMYWYQQDPGMELHLIHYSYGVNSTEKGDLSSESTVSRIRTEHFPLTLESARPSHTSQYLCASSGGFGIQYFGAGTRLSVL.

This clone showed up just a few times. The V and J genes are TRBV10-3 and TRBJ1-1; D gene ambiguous. Trimming took off 11 bases at V and 3 bases at J, with 10 bases between the two ends. Germline CDR1 ENHRY, CDR2 SYGVKD. This CDR3 has 11 amino acids. This CDR3 is CAAPLDTEAFF. In DNA, the CDR3 is TGTGCCGCCCCATTAGACACTGAAGCTTTCTTT.

The J gene is TRBJ1-3, the V gene TRBV29-1; a weak D match, TRBD1 (5 bases). Deletions cut 4 bases from V and 0 bases from J, with 7 bases between. CDR1 and CDR2 (germline): SQVTM, ANQGSEA. The CDR3 sequence is 13 residues long. DNA for the CDR3: TGCAGCGTTGGGGGCTCCTCTGGAAACACCATATATTTT. Amino acid sequence: CSVGGSSGNTIYF.

V usage is TRBV28 and J usage is TRBJ2-3; 7 bases are a match to TRBD1. The CDR3 is 14 amino acids. Germline V gene lookup returns CDR1 MDHEN and CDR2 SYDVKM. V lost 7 bases to trimming and J lost 2 bases; unmatched junction nucleotides: 6. CDR3 DNA: TGTGCCAGCACAGACAGGGACATCACAGATACGCAGTATTTT. Encoded protein: CASTDRDITDTQYF.

With respect to this clone: Other DNA sequences in this sample translate to the same CDR3. The rearrangement links TRBV9 to TRBJ2-1, with TRBD2 matching over 7 bases. After removal of 4 bases from V and 0 bases from J, the junction contained 7 bases not matched to a gene. In germline, CDR1 is SGDLS, CDR2 YYNGEE. The CDR3 totals 16 residues. CDR3 residues: CASSLLGGSSYNEQFF. CDR3 in DNA: TGTGCCAGCAGCCTACTGGGGGGGAGCTCCTACAATGAGCAGTTCTTC. The complete variable domain, with remaining parts taken from reference TRBV9 and TRBJ2-1, reads DSGVTQTPKHLITATGQRVTLRCSPRSGDLSVYWYQQSLDQGLQFLIQYYNGEERAKGNILERFSAQQFPDLHSELNLSSLELGDSALYFCASSLLGGSSYNEQFFGPGTRLTVL.

The chain uses TRBV30 and TRBJ1-6; the D gene is possibly TRBD1 (5 bases). Germline CDR1 and CDR2: GTSNPN and SVGIG (reference sequence). The CDR3 runs to 14 residues. Trimming took off 4 bases at V and 6 bases at J, with 13 bases between the two ends. The DNA of the CDR3 is TGTGCCTGGACCCCGGGGGGTCTTAATTCACCCCTCCACTTT. It yields the protein CAWTPGGLNSPLHF.

V gene TRBV4-1 combines with J gene TRBJ2-3; TRBD1 is a possible D gene (6 bases). The CDR3 is 15 amino acids. V was trimmed by 4 bases and J by 2 bases, leaving 13 bases between them. CDR1 is MGHRA and CDR2 is YSYEKL in the germline V gene. CDR3 in DNA: TGCGCCAGCAGCCGAACCGGGACATCCACAGATACGCAGTATTTT. This sequence encodes CASSRTGTSTDTQYF.

The V call is TRBV6-5, the J call TRBJ2-7, with 10 positions matching TRBD2. Germline lookup yields CDR1 MNHEY and CDR2 SVGAGI. The CDR3 is made up of 15 amino acids. The V and J ends lost 5 bases and 5 bases, in that order; junction bases with no gene match: 9. In DNA, the CDR3 is TGTGCCAGCAGTACAACAGCGGGAGGGCCGGACGAGCAGTACTTC. This codes for CASSTTAGGPDEQYF.

This chain links TRBV5-6 with TRBJ2-7; 7 bases are shared with TRBD2. With V trimmed by 0 bases and J by 1 base, 4 bases remained unmatched. The CDR3 runs to 15 residues. In germline, CDR1 is SGHDT, CDR2 YYEEEE. CDR3 amino acids: CASSLAPSGSYEQYF. The CDR3 bases are TGTGCCAGCAGCTTGGCCCCTAGCGGTTCCTACGAGCAGTACTTC.

This chain uses TRBV11-2 with TRBJ2-2; TRBD2 matches 7 bases. Germline V gene lookup returns CDR1 SGHAT and CDR2 FQNNGV. The ends lost 5 bases at V and 6 bases at J; junction bases unmatched: 6. CDR3 length equals 14 residues. The CDR3 loop is CASSTAGVPGELFF. CDR3 in DNA: TGTGCCAGCAGCACCGCGGGAGTTCCCGGGGAGCTGTTTTTT.

This clone has just one count. The CDR3 here is CASSFPGTVGREKLFF. CDR3 bases: TGTGCCAGCAGCTTCCCTGGGACAGTGGGGAGGGAAAAACTGTTTTTT. The chain links TRBV7-8 to TRBJ1-4; 7 nucleotides line up with TRBD1. CDR1 SGHVS and CDR2 FQNEAQ come from the germline V gene. The ends lost 3 bases at V and 8 bases at J; junction bases unmatched: 12. The CDR3 totals 16 residues.

This clone is a singleton in its sample. The chain has TRBV7-9 and TRBJ1-2, with 9 nucleotides matching TRBD1. Germline V gene data show CDR1 as SEHNR and CDR2 as FQNEAQ (reference sequence). The CDR3 loop spans 18 amino acids. V gave up 3 bases and J gave up 3 bases; unmatched junction bases: 14. As DNA, the CDR3 is TGTGCCAGCAGCTTCCGAAGACCCGTACAGGGGGCTGACTATGGCTACACCTTC. Translated: CASSFRRPVQGADYGYTF.